This passage covers 15 T cell receptor beta chains from one sample sequenced in a study of cytomegalovirus exposure and HLA in healthy donors. PCR involved 60 Vbeta and 13 Jbeta primers. Using immunoSEQ multiplex PCR, the repertoire was profiled, and TCRdb retains in-frame clones only, with some absent. The sample records about 200,000 clones, about four fifths being singletons. Sequencing was done on a sample of PBMCs. The receptors here all came from a boy between 2 and 10 years old in good health and CMV-seronegative.

The DNA for the CDR3 is TGCGCCAGCAGCCAGGCAATCAGGACAGGGCACACTGGAAACACCATATATTTT. Protein sequence: CASSQAIRTGHTGNTIYF. The rearrangement links TRBV4-1 to TRBJ1-3; TRBD1 agrees at 8 bases. Germline lookup yields CDR1 MGHRA and CDR2 YSYEKL. V was clipped by 3 bases and J by 2 bases; unmatched bases: 12. The CDR3 length is 18 residues.

This clone was counted only a few times. This chain links TRBV6-1 with TRBJ2-7; the D is unclear. The CDR3 length is 10 residues. V was shortened by 0 bases and J by 10 bases, with 4 bases between the two germline ends. CDR1 and CDR2 (germline): MNHNS, SASEGT. CDR3 sequence (DNA): TGTGCCAGCAGTGAAGCGGCCCAGTACTTC. Protein sequence: CASSEAAQYF.

The V call is TRBV6-6, the J call TRBJ2-1, with TRBD1 identical over 7 bases. The trim removed 3 bases at V and 4 bases at J, leaving 6 bases unmatched. The germline V gene encodes CDR1 MNHNY and CDR2 SVGAGI (reference sequence). There are 15 residues in the CDR3. The CDR3 here is CASSYGTVYYNEQFF. DNA for the CDR3: TGTGCCAGCAGTTATGGGACAGTCTATTACAATGAGCAGTTCTTC.

This clone appeared once. This rearrangement joins TRBV14 to TRBJ2-3, with D perhaps TRBD2 (6 bases). Germline lookup yields CDR1 SGHDN and CDR2 FVKESK. Trimming pared 2 bases from V and 7 bases from J, leaving 19 bases between. This CDR3 contains 16 residues. This CDR3 reads CASSQSTSPTIYTQYF. The CDR3 DNA reads as TGTGCCAGCAGCCAATCAACTAGCCCCACAATATATACGCAGTATTTT.

The chain employs TRBV14 and TRBJ2-7; D remains unclear. CDR1 is SGHDN and CDR2 is FVKESK in the germline V gene. The CDR3 has 13 amino acids. V dropped 0 bases and J dropped 3 bases, with 6 bases sitting between them. The CDR3 reads CASSQDRNYEQYF. The CDR3 nucleotides read TGTGCCAGCAGCCAAGACAGAAACTACGAGCAGTACTTC. The complete variable domain, with remaining parts taken from reference TRBV14 and TRBJ2-7, reads EAGVTQFPSHSVIEKGQTVTLRCDPISGHDNLYWYRRVMGKEIKFLLHFVKESKQDESGMPNNRFLAERTGGTYSTLKVQPAELEDSGVYFCASSQDRNYEQYFGPGTRLTVT.

The rearrangement links TRBV9 to TRBJ1-2; the match to TRBD1 covers 8 bases. V lost 4 bases and J lost 2; bases outside the gene matches: 7. Germline lookup yields CDR1 SGDLS and CDR2 YYNGEE. This CDR3 is 15 amino acids long. The DNA of the CDR3 is TGTGCCAGCAGCCCTACGACAGGGGACAACTATGGCTACACCTTC. This translates into CASSPTTGDNYGYTF. The whole variable domain, filled in from reference TRBV9 and TRBJ1-2, reads DSGVTQTPKHLITATGQRVTLRCSPRSGDLSVYWYQQSLDQGLQFLIQYYNGEERAKGNILERFSAQQFPDLHSELNLSSLELGDSALYFCASSPTTGDNYGYTFGSGTRLTVV.

This chain connects TRBV7-9 to TRBJ2-3; no clear D. V was shortened by 5 bases and J by 3 bases, with 9 bases between the two germline ends. The germline gives CDR1 SEHNR, CDR2 FQNEAQ (reference sequence). The CDR3 is 13 amino acids. CDR3 nucleotides: TGTGCCAGCAGCACCGCCGGGACAGATACGCAGTATTTT. Translation gives CASSTAGTDTQYF.

CDR3 nucleotides: TGTGCCAGTAGTCCAGGGTATAGCAATCAGCCCCAGCATTTT. It yields the protein CASSPGYSNQPQHF. V usage is TRBV19 and J usage is TRBJ1-5, with D maybe TRBD1 (5 bases). Trimming shortened V by 5 bases and J by 0 bases, and 8 bases separated the two germline ends. From germline, CDR1 is LNHDA and CDR2 SQIVND (reference sequence). The CDR3 has 14 residues.

This clone was observed once. The V and J genes are TRBV7-9 and TRBJ2-3; maybe TRBD1 (6 bases). In germline, CDR1 is SEHNR, CDR2 FQNEAQ (reference sequence). The V and J ends lost 2 bases and 2 bases respectively, with 11 bases between them. The CDR3 is 15 amino acids. Here the CDR3 reads CASSLRQAPTDTQYF. The CDR3 DNA reads as TGTGCCAGCAGCTTAAGACAGGCCCCCACAGATACGCAGTATTTT. The whole variable domain, filled in from reference TRBV7-9 and TRBJ2-3, reads DTGVSQNPRHKITKRGQNVTFRCDPISEHNRLYWYRQTLGQGPEFLTYFQNEAQLEKSRLLSDRFSAERPKGSFSTLEIQRTEQGDSAMYLCASSLRQAPTDTQYFGPGTRLTVL.

This rearrangement joins TRBV10-2 to TRBJ1-5, with D possibly TRBD1 on 6 matching bases. Germline CDR1 WSHSY, CDR2 SAAADI. This CDR3 comprises 15 residues. V was cut by 3 bases and J by 7 bases, with 16 bases left in between. The CDR3 loop reads CASSDQGTRGQPQHF. The CDR3 DNA reads TGCGCCAGCAGTGATCAGGGGACAAGAGGACAGCCCCAGCATTTT.

This clone was observed a few times. The chain couples TRBV2 to TRBJ2-5; 10 nucleotides agree with TRBD2. The germline V gene has CDR1 SNHLY and CDR2 FYNNEI. Losses at the gene ends were 6 bases for V and 5 bases for J; bases not matched to a gene: 9. There are 15 residues in the CDR3. CDR3 nucleotides: TGTGCCAGCAGAAAGCGGGGGGGCTCCCGGGAGACCCAGTACTTC. Protein product: CASRKRGGSRETQYF.

The chain recombines TRBV13 with TRBJ2-7; TRBD1 is a possible D gene (6 bases). The germline gives CDR1 PRHDT, CDR2 FYEKMQ (reference sequence). The V and J ends lost 4 bases and 2 bases respectively, with 24 bases between them. This CDR3 spans 18 amino acids. The DNA of the CDR3 is TGTGCCAGCAGCTCACTAGGGCTACAGGGCCGACTTACCTACGAGCAGTACTTC. This sequence encodes CASSSLGLQGRLTYEQYF.

This chain uses TRBV2 with TRBJ2-1; 9 bases map to TRBD1. This CDR3 is 15 amino acids long. The germline gives CDR1 SNHLY, CDR2 FYNNEI. Losses at the gene ends were 6 bases for V and 6 bases for J; bases not matched to a gene: 9. CDR3 in amino acids: CASRQTGTGSNEQFF. CDR3 nucleotides: TGTGCCAGCAGGCAGACCGGGACAGGGTCCAATGAGCAGTTCTTC.

The chain combines TRBV7-8 with TRBJ1-2; D ambiguous. CDR1 is SGHVS and CDR2 is FQNEAQ in the germline V gene. This CDR3 has 18 residues. With 5 bases removed from V and 3 bases from J, the gap between germline ends came to 25 bases. CDR3 protein: CASSPRVRWGDGYYGYTF. Written as DNA, the CDR3 is TGTGCCAGCAGCCCAAGGGTCCGGTGGGGAGACGGGTACTATGGCTACACCTTC. The entire variable domain, with the rest obtained from reference TRBV7-8 and TRBJ1-2, is as follows: GAGVSQSPRYKVAKRGQDVALRCDPISGHVSLFWYQQALGQGPEFLTYFQNEAQLDKSGLPSDRFFAERPEGSVSTLKIQRTQQEDSAVYLCASSPRVRWGDGYYGYTFGSGTRLTVV.

V and J are TRBV7-3 and TRBJ1-5; 8 bases match TRBD1. Germline lookup yields CDR1 SGHTA and CDR2 FQGTGA. The CDR3 spans 13 residues. V gave up 1 base and J gave up 8 bases; unmatched junction bases: 1. The CDR3 DNA reads TGTGCCAGCAGCTTAAACAGGGGGGAGCCCCAGCATTTT. Translating it yields CASSLNRGEPQHF.